The 2 T cell receptor beta chains below all came from one sample that was sequenced in a study of T cells in Graves' hyperthyroidism and ophthalmopathy. The CDR3 regions of TCR beta were amplified from RNA transcripts. HTBI primers were used for first-round RT-PCR of the TCR CDR3. From the multiplex PCR reads, TCRdb called clonotypes with MiXCR, one entry per CDR3 protein. This sample yields 800,000 or so distinct CDR3 sequences, of which 38% are seen a single time; around 10% belongs to the top ten. Sequencing was done on a sample of blood. The receptors were sampled from a man younger than 35 with Graves' hyperthyroidism.

The chain has TRBV20-1 and TRBJ1-4, with D tentatively TRBD1 (5 bases). The V end lost 2 bases, the J end lost 2 bases, and 9 bases lay between the germline ends. The germline V gene encodes CDR1 DFQATT and CDR2 SNEGSKA (reference sequence). The CDR3 sequence is 14 residues long. CDR3 sequence (DNA): TGCAGTGCTAGACAGGGAGGGACTAATGAAAAACTGTTTTTT. Its translation: CSARQGGTNEKLFF.

V and J are TRBV19 and TRBJ2-2, with D perhaps assigned TRBD1 or TRBD2 (5 bases each). The CDR3 has 14 residues. V was shortened by 8 bases and J by 4 bases, with 14 bases between the two germline ends. Per germline, CDR1 LNHDA and CDR2 SQIVND (reference sequence). DNA for the CDR3: TGTGCCAGTGAGGACGCGAGGGGCACCGGGGAGCTGTTTTTT. Residues: CASEDARGTGELFF.